The 29 T cell receptor beta chains given below trace back to one sample, sequenced in a study of cytomegalovirus exposure and HLA in healthy donors. In the PCR, 60 Vbeta and 13 Jbeta primers were used. Repertoires were generated with immunoSEQ multiplex PCR, while TCRdb's copy carries only in-frame clones and drops some. The sample table includes about 170,000 clones. Sample: PBMCs. The receptors come from a woman in her late teens or twenties in good health and CMV-seropositive.

This CDR3 reads CASSQDGQGINTIYF. The DNA of the CDR3 is TGCGCCAGCAGCCAAGACGGCCAGGGGATAAACACCATATATTTT. The chain is built from TRBV4-3 and TRBJ1-3, with D possibly being TRBD1 (6 bases). The CDR3 spans 15 residues. V lost 0 bases and J 6 bases, leaving 12 bases between the germline ends. Looked up from germline, CDR1 is LGHNA and CDR2 is YSLEER.

V is TRBV30 and J is TRBJ1-2; tentative D call: TRBD1 (6 bases). Trimming took off 3 bases at V and 0 bases at J, with 14 bases between the two ends. Germline values: CDR1 GTSNPN, CDR2 SVGIG (reference sequence). The length of the CDR3 is 15 residues. The CDR3: CAWRPNRVANYGYTF. As DNA, the CDR3 is TGTGCCTGGAGGCCGAACAGGGTAGCTAACTATGGCTACACCTTC.

The chain couples TRBV5-5 to TRBJ2-3, with 9 bases fitting TRBD1. There are 15 residues in the CDR3. V lost 3 bases to trimming and J lost 2 bases; unmatched junction nucleotides: 4. From germline, CDR1 is SGHKS and CDR2 YYEKEE (reference sequence). The CDR3 region is CASSYWTGDTDTQYF. The DNA of the CDR3 is TGTGCCAGCAGCTACTGGACAGGGGACACAGATACGCAGTATTTT.

This rearrangement joins TRBV7-2 to TRBJ2-3; TRBD2 matches 8 bases. The CDR3 sequence is 16 residues long. V shed 5 bases and J 1 base; nucleotides not matched to a gene: 8. CDR1 and CDR2 from the germline V gene are SGHTA and FQGNSA. CDR3 nucleotide sequence: TGTGCCAGCAGCCCCCCCGGGGGGGCAGGCACAGATACGCAGTATTTT. Translation gives CASSPPGGAGTDTQYF.

The V gene is TRBV14, the J gene TRBJ2-3; 13 nucleotides line up with TRBD2. Losses at the gene ends were 4 bases for V and 6 bases for J; bases not matched to a gene: 7. Germline V gives CDR1 SGHDN, CDR2 FVKESK. There are 16 residues in the CDR3. CDR3 region: CASSPAGLAGKDTQYF. CDR3 sequence (DNA): TGTGCCAGCAGCCCCGCGGGACTAGCGGGGAAGGATACGCAGTATTTT.

The chain has TRBV15 and TRBJ2-5; possibly TRBD2 for D (5 bases). There are 16 residues in the CDR3. The germline CDR1 and CDR2 sequences are LNHNV and YYDKDF (reference sequence). Trimming took off 0 bases at V and 5 bases at J, with 16 bases between the two ends. This CDR3 reads CATSRDQAASRETQYF. CDR3 coding DNA: TGTGCCACCAGCAGAGATCAAGCGGCCTCTCGGGAGACCCAGTACTTC.

The chain couples TRBV19 to TRBJ2-1; tentatively, D is TRBD2 (6 bases). Trimming left V 3 bases short and J 6 bases short, with 12 bases between. From germline, CDR1 is LNHDA and CDR2 SQIVND (reference sequence). This CDR3 is built from 14 residues. The CDR3 reads CASSIGGKGNEQFF. DNA for the CDR3: TGTGCCAGTAGTATCGGCGGGAAGGGCAATGAGCAGTTCTTC.

V and J are TRBV7-3 and TRBJ1-1; a weak D match, TRBD1 (6 bases). Trimming stripped 4 bases from V and 3 bases from J, with 15 bases between. CDR3 length: 15 amino acids. CDR1 SGHTA and CDR2 FQGTGA come from the germline V gene. CDR3 loop: CASSSSPGHHTEAFF. The CDR3 bases are TGTGCCAGCAGCTCTTCCCCGGGACACCACACTGAAGCTTTCTTT.

V gene TRBV27 combines with J gene TRBJ1-2; D gene ambiguous. With 4 bases removed from V and 4 bases from J, the gap between germline ends came to 13 bases. Germline loops: CDR1 MNHEY, CDR2 SMNVEV (reference sequence). This CDR3 is 14 amino acids long. The CDR3 DNA sequence: TGTGCCAGCAGTTCACACAGCAAGTTCTATGGCTACACCTTC. It codes for CASSSHSKFYGYTF.

V is TRBV6-1 and J is TRBJ2-2; a weak D match, TRBD2 (6 bases). There are 16 residues in the CDR3. Germline V gives CDR1 MNHNS, CDR2 SASEGT. With 1 base removed from V and 5 bases from J, the gap between germline ends came to 14 bases. CDR3 sequence (DNA): TGTGCCAGCAGTGAAGGGGCGGGGTGGAAGACCGGGGAGCTGTTTTTT. Its translation is CASSEGAGWKTGELFF.

The V call is TRBV6-5, the J call TRBJ1-1; 7 bases line up with TRBD1. Germline-derived CDR1 and CDR2 are MNHEY and SVGAGI. J gave up 4 bases and V 2 bases, and 4 bases lay outside the gene matches. CDR3 length equals 14 residues. The CDR3 protein is CASSYTRQGTEAFF. CDR3 bases: TGTGCCAGCAGTTACACCAGACAGGGCACTGAAGCTTTCTTT.

In regard to this clone: The junction departs from germline at one end; a sequencing error may be responsible. The chain employs TRBV6-4 and TRBJ2-3; 8 bases fit TRBD1. This CDR3 spans 14 amino acids. Germline values: CDR1 MRHNA, CDR2 SNTAGT. The CDR3 loop is CASSPQGGTDAQYF. In DNA, the CDR3 is TGTGCCAGCAGTCCACAGGGGGGCACAGATGCGCAGTATTTT.

The genes are TRBV29-1 and TRBJ2-5; D remains unclear. The germline V gene encodes CDR1 SQVTM and CDR2 ANQGSEA. CDR3 size: 11 residues. V shed 5 bases and J shed 4 bases, with 8 bases lying between them. CDR3 sequence (DNA): TGCAGCGTTCTGACGGGAGAGACCCAGTACTTC. The encoded protein is CSVLTGETQYF. The variable domain in full, with the rest retrieved from reference TRBV29-1 and TRBJ2-5, is SAVISQKPSRDICQRGTSLTIQCQVDSQVTMMFWYRQQPGQSLTLIATANQGSEATYESGFVIDKFPISRPNLTFSTLTVSNMSPEDSSIYLCSVLTGETQYFGPGTRLLVL.

The CDR3 protein is CASTTSTAGGLREQYF. The CDR3 region has the DNA TGTGCCAGCACCACTAGTACAGCGGGGGGGCTTAGGGAGCAGTACTTC. The chain couples TRBV7-2 to TRBJ2-7; the match to TRBD2 covers 10 bases. CDR1 and CDR2 from the germline V gene are SGHTA and FQGNSA. The CDR3 sequence is 16 residues long. The V segment lost 7 bases and the J segment 7 bases; nucleotides outside the gene matches: 16.

The J gene is TRBJ1-2, the V gene TRBV5-8; 8 nucleotides agree with TRBD1. V was clipped by 6 bases and J by 4 bases; unmatched bases: 11. This CDR3 has 15 residues. In germline, CDR1 is SGHTS, CDR2 YDEGEE. CDR3 sequence: CASTLPGTGTYGYTF. The CDR3 region has the DNA TGTGCCAGCACCCTCCCCGGGACAGGCACCTATGGCTACACCTTC. The variable domain in full, with the rest retrieved from reference TRBV5-8 and TRBJ1-2, is EAGVTQSPTHLIKTRGQQATLRCSPISGHTSVYWYQQALGLGLQFLLWYDEGEERNRGNFPPRFSGRQFPNYSSELNVNALELEDSALYLCASTLPGTGTYGYTFGSGTRLTVV.

The rearrangement joins TRBV10-2 to TRBJ2-7; D gene unclear. V was clipped by 2 bases and J by 0 bases, with 8 bases between them. Per the germline V gene, CDR1 is WSHSY and CDR2 is SAAADI. This CDR3 is built from 14 residues. CDR3 DNA: TGCGCCAGCAGTGAGGTTATAAACTCCTACGAGCAGTACTTC. It codes for CASSEVINSYEQYF.

The rearrangement links TRBV10-3 to TRBJ1-1, with D tentatively TRBD1 (6 bases). V lost 9 bases, J lost 1 base, and 21 bases lay in between. This CDR3 contains 16 residues. CDR1 ENHRY and CDR2 SYGVKD come from the germline V gene. CDR3 bases: TGTGCCATTCAAAAATCTTATCAGGGGCCGAACACTGAAGCTTTCTTT. This sequence encodes CAIQKSYQGPNTEAFF.

This chain connects TRBV2 to TRBJ1-5, with 9 bases aligning to TRBD1. The CDR3 loop spans 14 amino acids. J was trimmed by 3 bases and V by 8 bases; bases with no gene match: 5. In germline, CDR1 is SNHLY, CDR2 FYNNEI. The CDR3 sequence: CASRDRVFNQPQHF. CDR3 nucleotide sequence: TGTGCCAGCCGGGACAGGGTTTTCAATCAGCCCCAGCATTTT.

The chain joins TRBV2 to TRBJ1-4, with a weak D call TRBD1 (6 bases). V lost 5 bases to trimming and J lost 7 bases, with 14 bases between them. This CDR3 spans 14 amino acids. Per the germline V gene, CDR1 is SNHLY and CDR2 is FYNNEI. CDR3 bases: TGTGCCAGCAGTCCTCAGGGGTTGCTTGAAAAACTGTTTTTT. As protein: CASSPQGLLEKLFF.

This chain joins TRBV6-1 and TRBJ2-2; weak D call: TRBD2 (5 bases). Germline values: CDR1 MNHNS, CDR2 SASEGT. Trimming removed 7 bases at V and 6 bases at J, with 12 bases between. CDR3 size: 13 residues. This CDR3 is CASMRVTPGELFF. In DNA form, the CDR3 reads TGTGCCAGCATGAGGGTTACGCCCGGGGAGCTGTTTTTT.

The V and J genes are TRBV5-4 and TRBJ2-7, with a possible D match to TRBD1 (5 bases). From germline, CDR1 is SGHNT and CDR2 YYREEE (reference sequence). The CDR3 runs 13 residues. V gave up 1 base and J gave up 6 bases, with 11 bases separating them. The CDR3 coding sequence is TGTGCCAGCAGCTTGCCAGGGAAGCGCGAGCAGTACTTC. Protein: CASSLPGKREQYF.

CDR3 coding DNA: TGTGCCAGCGGACAATTAAATCAGCCCCAGCATTTT. Translation gives CASGQLNQPQHF. The rearrangement joins TRBV6-1 to TRBJ1-5; perhaps TRBD1 as D (5 bases). Deletions cut 8 bases from V and 4 bases from J, with 9 bases between. There are 12 residues in the CDR3. Germline CDR1 is MNHNS and CDR2 is SASEGT.

The V gene is TRBV7-2, the J gene TRBJ2-3, with D possibly being TRBD2 (5 bases). Deletions cut 1 base from V and 1 base from J, with 15 bases between. Germline CDR1 is SGHTA and CDR2 is FQGNSA. This CDR3 has 17 amino acids. CDR3 DNA sequence: TGTGCCAGCAGCTTAGGGGCCAGCGGAGGAGGCACAGATACGCAGTATTTT. Encoded protein: CASSLGASGGGTDTQYF.

The rearrangement uses TRBV5-4 and TRBJ2-7; 9 bases agree with TRBD2. The CDR3 extends over 16 amino acids. Germline lookup yields CDR1 SGHNT and CDR2 YYREEE (reference sequence). Trimming removed 0 bases from V and 5 bases from J; junction bases left unmatched: 9. The CDR3 DNA sequence: TGTGCCAGCAGCTTGGGGGGTAGCGGGAGTTTCAACGAGCAGTACTTC. It codes for CASSLGGSGSFNEQYF.

The chain is built from TRBV15 and TRBJ2-4; tentatively, D is TRBD2 (6 bases). The germline V and J ends were trimmed by 4 bases and 4 bases, with 8 bases remaining between them. The CDR3 loop spans 13 amino acids. Germline-derived CDR1 and CDR2 are LNHNV and YYDKDF (reference sequence). CDR3 sequence reads: CATSTGGKNIQYF. The DNA of the CDR3 is TGTGCCACCAGCACCGGGGGAAAAAACATTCAGTACTTC.

The chain couples TRBV11-2 to TRBJ1-4; 9 nucleotides line up with TRBD1. The CDR3 covers 13 residues. Germline CDR1 and CDR2: SGHAT and FQNNGV. V lost 3 bases and J lost 8; bases outside the gene matches: 1. The CDR3 DNA reads as TGTGCCAGCAGCTTCGACAGGGGGGAAAAACTGTTTTTT. Translation gives CASSFDRGEKLFF.

The chain carries TRBV7-8 and TRBJ2-5, with 13 bases matching TRBD2. V dropped 0 bases and J dropped 5; count of bases not matched to a gene: 6. Germline CDR1 SGHVS, CDR2 FQNEAQ. The CDR3 contains 17 residues. The CDR3 sequence: CASSLATSGGEQETQYF. As DNA, the CDR3 is TGTGCCAGCAGCTTAGCAACTAGCGGGGGGGAGCAGGAGACCCAGTACTTC.

The chain is built from TRBV2 and TRBJ2-7; 10 positions match TRBD2. Germline values: CDR1 SNHLY, CDR2 FYNNEI. After removal of 3 bases from V and 1 base from J, the junction contained 3 bases not matched to a gene. The CDR3 spans 15 residues. CDR3 protein: CASSDGTSASYEQYF. The CDR3 DNA reads as TGTGCCAGCAGTGACGGGACTAGCGCTTCCTACGAGCAGTACTTC.

V and J are TRBV6-6 and TRBJ1-3; 11 nucleotides align to TRBD1. Germline loops: CDR1 MNHNY, CDR2 SVGAGI (reference sequence). This CDR3 has 16 amino acids. V dropped 6 bases and J dropped 6; count of bases not matched to a gene: 10. The CDR3 DNA is TGTGCCAGCAGATGGGGGACAGGGGGTGCTGAAAACACCATATATTTT. Protein: CASRWGTGGAENTIYF.